A single sample gave rise to the 15 T cell receptor beta chains below, sequenced in a study of T cells in narcolepsy. Assay used: immunoSEQ multiplex PCR; TCRdb lists only in-frame clones, some missing. The sample lists 20,000 to 25,000 clones; approximately 84% were seen once. Sample: CD45RA- memory CD4+ T cells from PBMCs. These receptors were taken from a human donor with narcolepsy.

This clone has just one count. CDR3 sequence reads: CASTSGQGSYEQYF. As DNA, the CDR3 is TGTGCCAGCACCTCGGGACAGGGCTCCTACGAGCAGTACTTC. The V call is TRBV9, the J call TRBJ2-7; 9 bases map to TRBD1. V lost 6 bases to trimming and J lost 0 bases; unmatched junction nucleotides: 4. The length of the CDR3 is 14 residues. Per the germline V gene, CDR1 is SGDLS and CDR2 is YYNGEE.

Written as DNA, the CDR3 is TGTGCCAGTAGTAAAAGTAGCGTCTCCTACAATGAGCAGTTCTTC. It translates to CASSKSSVSYNEQFF. This sequence joins TRBV19 and TRBJ2-1, with D possibly being TRBD2 (5 bases). There are 15 residues in the CDR3. The V end was cut by 4 bases, the J end by 0 bases, with 10 bases between. CDR1 and CDR2 (germline): LNHDA, SQIVND (reference sequence).

The chain joins TRBV28 to TRBJ1-4, with TRBD1 identical over 9 bases. The V and J ends lost 5 bases and 8 bases, in that order; junction bases with no gene match: 9. The germline V gene has CDR1 MDHEN and CDR2 SYDVKM. This CDR3 has 15 residues. The CDR3 is CASSVLGTGREKLFF. DNA of the CDR3: TGTGCCAGCAGTGTGCTTGGGACAGGGCGGGAAAAACTGTTTTTT.

The V gene is TRBV7-2, the J gene TRBJ2-1; possible D gene TRBD2, 6 bases. The CDR3 loop spans 12 amino acids. Trimming removed 2 bases at V and 9 bases at J, with 8 bases between. Germline V gives CDR1 SGHTA, CDR2 FQGNSA. CDR3 sequence reads: CASSLRRVEQFF. In DNA form, the CDR3 reads TGTGCCAGCAGCTTAAGGAGGGTTGAGCAGTTCTTC.

The gene calls are TRBV14 and TRBJ2-4; D ambiguous. Germline V lookup: CDR1 SGHDN, CDR2 FVKESK. V lost 4 bases and J 8 bases, leaving 6 bases between the germline ends. The CDR3 runs to 11 residues. CDR3 in DNA: TGTGCCAGCAGCCCAGTGTACATTCAGTACTTC. Translation: CASSPVYIQYF.

This chain links TRBV21-1 with TRBJ2-5. TRBV21-1 is designated a pseudogene. The CDR3 is 15 amino acids. CDR3 in DNA: TGTGCCAGCAGACTGGGTTACACTTTCTCTGAGACCCAGTACTTC. Residues: CASRLGYTFSETQYF.

This clone was counted a few times. This chain uses TRBV5-1 with TRBJ1-4; D may be TRBD1 (6 bases). This CDR3 comprises 14 residues. The V gene lost 4 bases and the J gene lost 7 bases, with 14 bases spanning the gap. Germline V CDR1 and CDR2: SGHRS, YFSETQ. The CDR3 loop is CASSREGGTEKLFF. The CDR3 DNA follows: TGCGCCAGCAGCAGAGAAGGGGGAACTGAAAAACTGTTTTTT.

The chain uses TRBV18 and TRBJ2-5; D ambiguous. There are 15 residues in the CDR3. Germline CDR1 is KGHSH and CDR2 is LQKENI. Trimming removed 4 bases at V and 4 bases at J, with 16 bases between. The CDR3 sequence is CASSHLEGYGETQYF. CDR3 DNA sequence: TGTGCCAGCTCACATTTGGAAGGGTACGGAGAGACCCAGTACTTC.

This clone was observed a handful of times. The rearrangement links TRBV28 to TRBJ1-2; no firm D call. This CDR3 region has 15 residues. Germline CDR1 and CDR2: MDHEN and SYDVKM. V was trimmed by 6 bases and J by 2 bases, leaving 16 bases between them. The CDR3 protein is CASRFIGPTNYGYTF. The CDR3 nucleotides read TGTGCCAGCAGGTTTATCGGCCCCACCAACTATGGCTACACCTTC.

The chain uses TRBV19 and TRBJ2-2; D remains ambiguous. Germline CDR1 reads LNHDA; CDR2 reads SQIVND (reference sequence). Trimming cost V 3 bases and J 4 bases, with 18 bases left between them. The CDR3 is 17 amino acids. CDR3: CASSILSASPGTGELFF. The CDR3 DNA reads TGTGCCAGTAGTATCCTCTCAGCGTCACCGGGCACCGGGGAGCTGTTTTTT.

The V call is TRBV27, the J call TRBJ2-2, with 12 bases identical to TRBD1. Germline V lookup: CDR1 MNHEY, CDR2 SMNVEV (reference sequence). The junction had 5 bases not matched to a gene; V was cut back by 6 bases and J by 9 bases. The CDR3 totals 14 residues. CDR3 bases: TGTGCCAGCAGCTTGGGACAGGGGGCCAGGGAGCTGTTTTTT. Translated: CASSLGQGARELFF.

This clone turned up a few times. The gene calls are TRBV10-3 and TRBJ1-2; unclear D gene. The CDR3 is made up of 13 amino acids. V gave up 4 bases and J gave up 4 bases, with 10 bases separating them. Germline V lookup: CDR1 ENHRY, CDR2 SYGVKD. The CDR3 is CAISAANLYGYTF. In DNA, the CDR3 is TGTGCCATCAGTGCGGCGAATCTCTATGGCTACACCTTC.

This chain uses TRBV29-1 with TRBJ1-5; the match to TRBD1 covers 7 bases. The CDR3 has 13 amino acids. Trimming cost V 5 bases and J 6 bases; bases outside gene matches: 7. The germline CDR1 and CDR2 sequences are SQVTM and ANQGSEA. The CDR3: CSVSVQGSQPQHF. The CDR3, as DNA: TGCAGCGTTTCGGTACAGGGGAGTCAGCCCCAGCATTTT.

The CDR3 loop reads CASSPIGGYEQYF. CDR3 DNA sequence: TGTGCCAGCAGCCCGATCGGTGGCTACGAGCAGTACTTC. The genes are TRBV7-2 and TRBJ2-7; D call uncertain. Trimming stripped 5 bases from V and 3 bases from J, with 11 bases between. Germline assignment: CDR1 SGHTA and CDR2 FQGNSA. The CDR3 loop spans 13 amino acids.

The chain uses TRBV18 and TRBJ2-5; 9 positions agree with TRBD2. V shed 3 bases and J 5 bases; nucleotides not matched to a gene: 7. Per germline, CDR1 KGHSH and CDR2 LQKENI. The length of the CDR3 is 15 residues. In nucleotides, the CDR3 is TGTGCCAGCTCACCCCAGCGGGAGGCCGGGGAGACCCAGTACTTC. This encodes CASSPQREAGETQYF. The variable domain in full, with the rest retrieved from reference TRBV18 and TRBJ2-5, is NAGVMQNPRHLVRRRGQEARLRCSPMKGHSHVYWYRQLPEEGLKFMVYLQKENIIDESGMPKERFSAEFPKEGPSILRIQQVVRGDSAAYFCASSPQREAGETQYFGPGTRLLVL.